This TCR beta chain was identified in a study of persistence of HIV-infected CD4 T cells. Study-level information: CD4+ T cells responding to CMV or HIV-1 Gag were isolated. General observations from the study: TCR analyses could not target the rare provirus-carrying CMV-responding cells.

Sequencing used immunoSEQ version 4 in survey mode. Genomic DNA was diluted to around 10 ng/uL, up to roughly 1 ug per sample. Measured with immunoSEQ multiplex PCR; TCRdb has only the in-frame clones, and not every one. The sample holds some 37,000 clones; roughly 80% are singletons and the top ten take almost 1%. Cells were stimulated with overlapping HIV-1 Gag 15-mer peptides. Memory cells lacking CD40L and CD69 with high CD45RO were sorted. Trimming stripped 3 bases from V and 0 bases from J, with 9 bases between. This CDR3 region has 14 residues. Germline V gene data show CDR1 as DFQATT and CDR2 as SNEGSKA (reference sequence). Points on this clone: The antigen is unknown.

The chain joins TRBV20-1 to TRBJ1-5; D gene unclear. The starting material was cultured CD4+ T cells from PBMCs, obtained from a patient who received antiretroviral therapy. The sequence derives from an adult with HIV. The donor label of this sample is uncertain. CDR3 sequence: CSASRRISNQPQHF. The DNA of the CDR3 is TGCAGTGCTAGTCGGCGCATTAGCAATCAGCCCCAGCATTTT.